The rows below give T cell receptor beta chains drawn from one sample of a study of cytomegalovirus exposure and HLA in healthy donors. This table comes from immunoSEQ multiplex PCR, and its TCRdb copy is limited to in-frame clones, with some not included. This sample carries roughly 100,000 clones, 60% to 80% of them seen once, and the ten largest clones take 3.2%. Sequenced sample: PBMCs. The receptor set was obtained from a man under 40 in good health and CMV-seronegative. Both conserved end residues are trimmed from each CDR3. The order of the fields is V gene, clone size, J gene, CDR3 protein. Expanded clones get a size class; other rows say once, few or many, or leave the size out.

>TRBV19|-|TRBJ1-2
ASSRTGSHYGYT
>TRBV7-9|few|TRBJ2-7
ASSTTPGLAGASYEQY
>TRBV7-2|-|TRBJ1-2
ASSLVVQGSENYGYT
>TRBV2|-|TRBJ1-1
ASSSDVGGMNTEAF
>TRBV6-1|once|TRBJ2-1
ASSAQLAGWGNEQF
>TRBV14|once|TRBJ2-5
ASSRGTGEPQETQY
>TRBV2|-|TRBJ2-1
ASSESLLAGGSYNEQF
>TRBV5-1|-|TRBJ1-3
ASSLGQRISGNTIY
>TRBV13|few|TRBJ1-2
ASSSKDRGARGYT
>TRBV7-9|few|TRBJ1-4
ASGAGGSATNEKLF
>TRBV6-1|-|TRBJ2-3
ASSEGSWPLFSAGQSDTQY
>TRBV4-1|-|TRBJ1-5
ASSPRQGNSNQPQH
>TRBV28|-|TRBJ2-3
ASSSSTDSRGDTQY
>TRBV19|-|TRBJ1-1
ASSILPDSYRPENTEAF
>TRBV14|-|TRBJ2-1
ASSPSFSGANEQF
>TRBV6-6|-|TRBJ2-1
ASSLTGTSNEQF
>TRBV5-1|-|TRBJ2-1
ASSFLAGGPNEQF
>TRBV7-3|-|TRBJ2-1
ASSGGSNYNEQF
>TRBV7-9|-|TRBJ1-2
ASSLGQEGT
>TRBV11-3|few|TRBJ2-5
ASSRGNLETQY
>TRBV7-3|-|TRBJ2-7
ASSLRIAQGTVYEQY
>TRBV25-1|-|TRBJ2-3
ASSDWQGNTDTQY
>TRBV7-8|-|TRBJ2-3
ASSLNSGRGTDTQY
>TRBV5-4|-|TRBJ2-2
ASSAGTGNRNTGELF
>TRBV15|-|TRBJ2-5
ATSRGQLETQY
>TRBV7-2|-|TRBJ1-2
ASSGRAGSLSYGYT
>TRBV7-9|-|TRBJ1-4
ASSIQTGIGTNEKLF
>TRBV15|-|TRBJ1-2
ATSNRGHNPGYT
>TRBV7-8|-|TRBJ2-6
ASSIVMTGPGANGLT
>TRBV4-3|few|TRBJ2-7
ASSQEVDSGRY
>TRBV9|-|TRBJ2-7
ASSLTAGGASGSRNEQY
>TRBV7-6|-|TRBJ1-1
ASSLRQGNTEAF
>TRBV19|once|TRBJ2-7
ASTNPGTSPYEQY
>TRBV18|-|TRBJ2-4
ASSDSGQAAKNSQY
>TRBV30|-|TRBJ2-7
ALQGELGEQY
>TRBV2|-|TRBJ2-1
ASSESLRASGTNEQF
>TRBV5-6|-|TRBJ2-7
ASSLVYSSSLEQY
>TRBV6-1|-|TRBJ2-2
ASSGRTGWAGELF
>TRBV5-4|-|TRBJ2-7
ASSLGASGTIYEQY
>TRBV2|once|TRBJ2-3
ASSTRSAKLTNTQY
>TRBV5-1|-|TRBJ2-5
ASASQGRETQY
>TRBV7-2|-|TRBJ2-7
ASRGGRGQGLSSYEQY
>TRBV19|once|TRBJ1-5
ASTGSNQPQH
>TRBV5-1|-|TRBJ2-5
ASSLFTGSGETQY
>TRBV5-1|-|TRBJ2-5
ASSTGQGGKETQY
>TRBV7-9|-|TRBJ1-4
ASSGLNEKLF
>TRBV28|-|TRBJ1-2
ASSLYRTGVGSYT
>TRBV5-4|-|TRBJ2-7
ASSLASGSDEQY
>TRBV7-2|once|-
ASSFGPSPYEQY
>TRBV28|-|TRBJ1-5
ATLKGLYSNQPQH
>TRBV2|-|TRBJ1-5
ASSKRQGNQPQH
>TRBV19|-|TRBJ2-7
ASSPGWGSPYEQY
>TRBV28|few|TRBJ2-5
ASSPSRGGVVTQY
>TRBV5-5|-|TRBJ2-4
ASSFSGENIQY